The 31 T cell receptor beta chains presented below share a single source sample, sequenced in a study of blood T cell repertoires in COVID-19. Profiling relied on immunoSEQ multiplex PCR, and the TCRdb table lists in-frame clones only, not all of them. The sample carries around 120,000 clones, 78% recorded once. The specimen sequenced was peripheral blood. These receptors all come from a man in his sixties or seventies with acute or convalescent COVID-19.

This sequence joins TRBV6-5 and TRBJ1-2; possible D gene TRBD1, 5 bases. Trimming removed 2 bases at V and 4 bases at J, with 8 bases between. The germline V gene has CDR1 MNHEY and CDR2 SVGAGI. CDR3 length: 13 residues. CDR3 sequence (DNA): TGTGCCAGCAGTTACGGGGCATCCTATGGCTACACCTTC. The encoded protein is CASSYGASYGYTF.

The V gene is TRBV30, the J gene TRBJ1-1; D is ambiguous. Trimming pared 2 bases from V and 7 bases from J, leaving 14 bases between. Germline loops: CDR1 GTSNPN, CDR2 SVGIG (reference sequence). The CDR3 runs 13 residues. The CDR3 protein is CAWSRLVVGEAFF. As DNA, the CDR3 is TGTGCCTGGAGTCGTCTTGTGGTCGGTGAAGCTTTCTTT.

The chain is built from TRBV12-5 and TRBJ1-2, with TRBD1 identical over 8 bases. The CDR3 is made up of 15 amino acids. CDR1 and CDR2 from the germline V gene are LGHNT and FRNRAP. The V and J ends lost 2 bases and 4 bases, in that order; junction bases with no gene match: 6. The CDR3, as DNA: TGTGCTAGTGGTTTGACCTCCGGGACAGGCTATGGCTACACCTTC. The encoded protein is CASGLTSGTGYGYTF.

The V call is TRBV4-2, the J call TRBJ1-6, with a weak D call TRBD1 (6 bases). The CDR3 contains 12 residues. CDR1 and CDR2 (germline): LGHNA, YNFKEQ. The V and J ends lost 7 bases and 6 bases respectively, with 7 bases between them. CDR3 sequence: CASTRGNSPLHF. Here the CDR3 DNA reads TGTGCCAGCACCAGGGGTAATTCACCCCTCCACTTT.

V is TRBV7-2 and J is TRBJ1-6, with a weak D call TRBD1 (6 bases). The ends were cut back, 5 bases at V and 4 bases at J, with 18 bases in the middle. CDR3 size: 17 residues. Germline CDR1 reads SGHTA; CDR2 reads FQGNSA. The CDR3 coding sequence is TGTGCCAGCAGCCCCGACAGGCCCCCCTCTTATAATTCACCCCTCCACTTT. It yields the protein CASSPDRPPSYNSPLHF.

The gene calls are TRBV2 and TRBJ2-4; 8 bases fit TRBD2. CDR3 size: 13 residues. The V gene's germline CDR1 is SNHLY and CDR2 FYNNEI. With 5 bases clipped from V and 9 bases from J, the junction kept 6 bases outside the gene matches. In DNA form, the CDR3 reads TGTGCCAGCAGTAAAACCCGGGAGGGCATTCAGTACTTC. Translation gives CASSKTREGIQYF.

This clone turned up a few times. The DNA for the CDR3 is TGTGCCAGCAGCTCAGGGCGGGGTTCATCCTACAATGAGCAGTTCTTC. Protein sequence: CASSSGRGSSYNEQFF. This chain joins TRBV7-8 and TRBJ2-1, with D possibly matching TRBD2 (6 bases). The CDR3 consists of 16 residues. Germline V gene data show CDR1 as SGHVS and CDR2 as FQNEAQ. V shed 4 bases and J shed 1 base, with 14 bases lying between them.

The V gene is TRBV5-1, the J gene TRBJ2-1; 7 bases map to TRBD1. The length of the CDR3 is 16 residues. Germline V CDR1 and CDR2: SGHRS, YFSETQ. V dropped 4 bases and J dropped 6; count of bases not matched to a gene: 13. The CDR3 DNA reads as TGCGCCAGCAGCCCCTCAACCGTGCCAGGGGGCAATGAGCAGTTCTTC. As protein: CASSPSTVPGGNEQFF.

The chain uses TRBV18 and TRBJ1-6; 8 bases match TRBD1. With V trimmed by 1 base and J by 3 bases, 2 bases remained unmatched. The CDR3 sequence is 16 residues long. CDR1 and CDR2 from the germline V gene are KGHSH and LQKENI. CDR3 protein: CASSPLGQVYNSPLHF. In nucleotides, the CDR3 is TGTGCCAGCTCACCACTGGGACAGGTCTATAATTCACCCCTCCACTTT.

The gene calls are TRBV7-3 and TRBJ1-3, with TRBD1 matching 10 bases. The V gene's germline CDR1 is SGHTA and CDR2 FQGTGA. This CDR3 has 15 residues. J was trimmed by 2 bases and V by 5 bases; bases with no gene match: 3. The CDR3 DNA reads as TGTGCCAGCAGCCGCGACAGGGGGCCTGGAAACACCATATATTTT. Its translation: CASSRDRGPGNTIYF. The complete variable domain, with remaining parts taken from reference TRBV7-3 and TRBJ1-3, reads GAGVSQTPSNKVTEKGKYVELRCDPISGHTALYWYRQSLGQGPEFLIYFQGTGAADDSGLPNDRFFAVRPEGSVSTLKIQRTERGDSAVYLCASSRDRGPGNTIYFGEGSWLTVV.

The chain combines TRBV7-8 with TRBJ2-1; 7 nucleotides match TRBD1. J lost 4 bases, V lost 4 bases, and 1 base had no gene match. The CDR3 spans 13 residues. CDR1 SGHVS and CDR2 FQNEAQ come from the germline V gene. The CDR3 nucleotides read TGTGCCAGCAGCTCACAGGGGTACAATGAGCAGTTCTTC. It yields the protein CASSSQGYNEQFF.

In this sample, this clone turned up once. The genes are TRBV28 and TRBJ2-5; 8 bases are shared with TRBD1. The V segment lost 5 bases and the J segment 2 bases; nucleotides outside the gene matches: 7. Germline lookup yields CDR1 MDHEN and CDR2 SYDVKM. The CDR3 is 15 amino acids. The DNA for the CDR3 is TGTGCCAGCAGTGACAGGGGCTTGGGGCAAGAGACCCAGTACTTC. Its translation is CASSDRGLGQETQYF.

V and J are TRBV9 and TRBJ1-1; weak D call: TRBD1 (6 bases). The germline gives CDR1 SGDLS, CDR2 YYNGEE. There are 15 residues in the CDR3. Trimming took 2 bases from V and 0 from J, leaving 11 bases between them. The chain's CDR3 is CASSVSGQLNTEAFF. CDR3 coding DNA: TGTGCCAGCAGCGTGTCTGGACAGCTGAACACTGAAGCTTTCTTT.

This chain uses TRBV5-8 with TRBJ1-5, with unresolved D. Looked up from germline, CDR1 is SGHTS and CDR2 is YDEGEE. Trimming stripped 4 bases from V and 0 bases from J, with 8 bases between. The CDR3 totals 14 residues. The CDR3 nucleotides are TGTGCCAGCAGCAGGCAGGATAGCAATCAGCCCCAGCATTTT. Translated: CASSRQDSNQPQHF. Filled out from reference TRBV5-8 and TRBJ1-5, the complete variable domain reads EAGVTQSPTHLIKTRGQQATLRCSPISGHTSVYWYQQALGLGLQFLLWYDEGEERNRGNFPPRFSGRQFPNYSSELNVNALELEDSALYLCASSRQDSNQPQHFGDGTRLSIL.

The rearrangement joins TRBV6-2 or TRBV6-3 to TRBJ2-5; tentative D call: TRBD2 (6 bases). Germline CDR1 reads MNHEY; CDR2 reads SVGEGT. CDR3 length: 17 amino acids. The germline V and J ends were trimmed by 6 bases and 4 bases, with 24 bases remaining between them. The CDR3 sequence is CASSPPTGLAAGETQYF. The CDR3 DNA reads as TGTGCCAGCAGCCCCCCCACCGGGCTAGCAGCGGGAGAGACCCAGTACTTC.

In its sample, this clone was seen a few times. The V call is TRBV5-6, the J call TRBJ1-1; 9 bases map to TRBD1. The V gene end was trimmed by 3 bases and the J gene end by 4 bases; junction bases not matched to a gene: 4. From germline, CDR1 is SGHDT and CDR2 YYEEEE. This CDR3 comprises 14 residues. As DNA, the CDR3 is TGTGCCAGCAGCTACAGGGGGCTAGCCACTGAAGCTTTCTTT. Amino acid sequence: CASSYRGLATEAFF.

The rearrangement uses TRBV6-4 and TRBJ1-2; the D is unclear. The CDR3 has 12 amino acids. The germline V gene encodes CDR1 MRHNA and CDR2 SNTAGT. The V and J ends lost 6 bases and 2 bases respectively, with 7 bases between them. The CDR3 DNA is TGTGCCAGCAGGGACCGGAACTATGGCTACACCTTC. This encodes CASRDRNYGYTF.

The J gene is TRBJ2-7, the V gene TRBV5-4; 7 bases are shared with TRBD2. Germline values: CDR1 SGHNT, CDR2 YYREEE (reference sequence). The junction had 7 bases not matched to a gene; V was cut back by 3 bases and J by 4 bases. This CDR3 region has 14 residues. CDR3 protein: CASSSGGGGYEQYF. The CDR3 nucleotides are TGTGCCAGCAGCTCGGGGGGTGGAGGGTACGAGCAGTACTTC.

The chain carries TRBV6-2 or TRBV6-3 and TRBJ2-5, with D possibly being TRBD2 (6 bases). The CDR3 has 15 amino acids. Germline assignment: CDR1 MNHEY and CDR2 SVGEGT. V lost 6 bases and J 2 bases, leaving 16 bases between the germline ends. Here the CDR3 reads CASSPGLQMQETQYF. CDR3 coding DNA: TGTGCCAGCAGCCCGGGACTCCAGATGCAAGAGACCCAGTACTTC.

The chain employs TRBV7-3 and TRBJ2-5, with D possibly matching TRBD1 (6 bases). Germline V gene data show CDR1 as SGHTA and CDR2 as FQGTGA. The CDR3 is 13 amino acids. Trimming took 5 bases from V and 1 from J, leaving 8 bases between them. CDR3 DNA: TGTGCCAGCAGCCAGGGGAGCCAAGAGACCCAGTACTTC. Translated: CASSQGSQETQYF.

A few counts support this clone. V and J are TRBV18 and TRBJ2-3, with D maybe TRBD1 (6 bases). V was shortened by 3 bases and J by 0 bases, with 13 bases between the two germline ends. Germline CDR1 KGHSH, CDR2 LQKENI. The CDR3 has 16 residues. The CDR3 DNA sequence: TGTGCCAGCTCACCCCTCGTGACAGGTAGCACAGATACGCAGTATTTT. As protein: CASSPLVTGSTDTQYF.

This clone was detected a few times. This chain links TRBV11-3 with TRBJ2-1, with 8 bases identical to TRBD2. The CDR3 contains 14 residues. Trimming took 5 bases from V and 6 from J; bases not matched to a gene: 6. Germline CDR1 reads SGHNT; CDR2 reads YENEEA. CDR3 sequence (DNA): TGTGCCAGCAGCGCTAATCGGGGGGGCAATGAGCAGTTCTTC. Translated, it gives CASSANRGGNEQFF.

The chain employs TRBV28 and TRBJ2-1; 9 bases are shared with TRBD1. This CDR3 spans 15 amino acids. Trimming at V came to 5 bases and at J to 3 bases, leaving 5 bases not matched to a gene. Germline V gene sequence: CDR1 MDHEN, CDR2 SYDVKM. CDR3 region: CASSIWTGDYNEQFF. The CDR3 region has the DNA TGTGCCAGCAGTATTTGGACAGGGGACTACAATGAGCAGTTCTTC.

This chain links TRBV4-1 with TRBJ2-7, with TRBD2 identical over 10 bases. Germline CDR1 and CDR2: MGHRA and YSYEKL. V lost 3 bases to trimming and J lost 1 base; unmatched junction nucleotides: 9. CDR3 length: 17 residues. CDR3 sequence: CASSHTTGTSVSYEQYF. DNA for the CDR3: TGCGCCAGCAGCCACACAACCGGGACTAGCGTTTCCTACGAGCAGTACTTC.

The CDR3: CASSRTGEQYF. CDR3 in DNA: TGTGCCAGCAGTCGAACAGGGGAGCAGTACTTC. The chain carries TRBV6-2 or TRBV6-3 and TRBJ2-7; a weak D match, TRBD1 (6 bases). Trimming took off 5 bases at V and 7 bases at J, with 9 bases between the two ends. CDR1 and CDR2 from the germline V gene are MNHEY and SVGEGT. The CDR3 runs 11 residues.

The chain employs TRBV7-2 and TRBJ2-7, with 12 bases matching TRBD2. The CDR3 has 14 residues. The germline V gene encodes CDR1 SGHTA and CDR2 FQGNSA. The V gene end was trimmed by 5 bases and the J gene end by 4 bases; junction bases not matched to a gene: 3. The CDR3 protein is CASSHGLAGYEQYF. CDR3 sequence (DNA): TGTGCCAGCAGCCACGGACTAGCGGGGTACGAGCAGTACTTC.

This chain uses TRBV6-2 or TRBV6-3 with TRBJ1-6, with TRBD1 matching over 8 bases. V was pared by 5 bases and J by 9 bases, with 9 bases of the junction left unmatched. The V gene's germline CDR1 is MNHEY and CDR2 SVGEGT. This CDR3 spans 15 amino acids. The CDR3 protein is CASSQESTGASPLHF. The CDR3 DNA reads TGTGCCAGCAGTCAAGAGTCGACAGGGGCTTCACCCCTCCACTTT.

The chain has TRBV5-8 and TRBJ1-4, with D perhaps TRBD1 (6 bases). Germline V gives CDR1 SGHTS, CDR2 YDEGEE. Trimming took 7 bases from V and 9 from J, leaving 13 bases between them. This CDR3 has 12 amino acids. As DNA, the CDR3 is TGTGCCAGCCGGGACATTACCAAAAAACTGTTTTTT. This gives the protein CASRDITKKLFF.

In this sample, this clone turned up a few times. The chain carries TRBV18 and TRBJ1-4; D gene ambiguous. The CDR3 has 14 residues. Between the trimmed V and J ends, which lost 5 bases and 6 bases, there was a span of 13 bases. CDR1 KGHSH and CDR2 LQKENI come from the germline V gene. The CDR3: CASSSGSGYEKLFF. The CDR3 coding sequence is TGTGCCAGCTCATCCGGCTCGGGGTATGAAAAACTGTTTTTT.

The chain links TRBV11-2 to TRBJ1-3, with TRBD1 matching 8 bases. V lost 1 base to trimming and J lost 4 bases; unmatched junction nucleotides: 6. Germline V CDR1 and CDR2: SGHAT, FQNNGV. This CDR3 has 16 amino acids. CDR3 region: CASSLVGRGLGNTIYF. In nucleotides, the CDR3 is TGTGCCAGCAGCTTAGTGGGCAGGGGGCTCGGAAACACCATATATTTT. The full variable domain, with the rest looked up from reference TRBV11-2 and TRBJ1-3, is EAGVAQSPRYKIIEKRQSVAFWCNPISGHATLYWYQQILGQGPKLLIQFQNNGVVDDSQLPKDRFSAERLKGVDSTLKIQPAKLEDSAVYLCASSLVGRGLGNTIYFGEGSWLTVV.

The chain employs TRBV5-4 and TRBJ1-1; the match to TRBD1 covers 7 bases. Germline CDR1 is SGHNT and CDR2 is YYREEE (reference sequence). The CDR3 loop spans 16 amino acids. The V gene end was trimmed by 4 bases and the J gene end by 1 base; junction bases not matched to a gene: 10. The CDR3 here is CASSTHTGARNTEAFF. The DNA of the CDR3 is TGTGCCAGCAGCACCCACACAGGGGCCCGGAACACTGAAGCTTTCTTT.